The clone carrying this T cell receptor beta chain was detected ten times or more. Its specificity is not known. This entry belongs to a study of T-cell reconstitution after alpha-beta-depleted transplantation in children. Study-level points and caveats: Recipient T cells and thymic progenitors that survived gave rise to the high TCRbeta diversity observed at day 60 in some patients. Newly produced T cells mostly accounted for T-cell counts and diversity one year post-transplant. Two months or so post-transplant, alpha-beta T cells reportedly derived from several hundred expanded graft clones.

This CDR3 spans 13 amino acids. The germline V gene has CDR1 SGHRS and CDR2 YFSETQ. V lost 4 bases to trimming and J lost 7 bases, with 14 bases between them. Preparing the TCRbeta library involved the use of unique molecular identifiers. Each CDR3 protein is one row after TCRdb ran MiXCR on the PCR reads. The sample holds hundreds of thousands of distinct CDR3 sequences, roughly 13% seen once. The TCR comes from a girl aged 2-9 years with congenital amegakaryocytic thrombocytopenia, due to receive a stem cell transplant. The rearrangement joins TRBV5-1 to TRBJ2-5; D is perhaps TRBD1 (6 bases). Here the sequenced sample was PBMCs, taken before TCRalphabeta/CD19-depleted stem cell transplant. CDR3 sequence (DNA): TGCGCCAGCAGCCTGGGGGACATCGGGACCCAGTACTTC. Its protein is CASSLGDIGTQYF.